Included here is one T cell receptor beta chain sequence, with context. The CDR3 spans 13 residues. Germline values: CDR1 KGHSH, CDR2 LQKENI. The ends were cut back, 1 base at V and 5 bases at J, with 5 bases in the middle. Only in-frame clones appear in the TCRdb table, and some are missing; sequencing was by immunoSEQ multiplex PCR. Of some 1,600,000 clones detected, approximately 98% appear once; the ten largest clones hold roughly 0.4%. This sample is part of a study of shared clonotypes between healthy human individuals. Study-level background: CD4 naive and CD4 memory each took three plates per donor, while CD8 naive took two and CD8 memory one.

The sequence was obtained from a man younger than 45 in good health. The sequencing sample was made of naive CD4+ T cells sorted from blood. Subset defined: CD45RA+ positively selected. The chain uses TRBV18 and TRBJ2-2; D is unresolved. The CDR3 sequence: CASSPQETGELFF. The CDR3 DNA is TGTGCCAGCTCACCACAGGAGACCGGGGAGCTGTTTTTT.